This entry describes one T cell receptor (beta chain). Its recognized antigen is unknown. Base-call qualities are not available, and no considerably larger clone is one nucleotide away. This sample was included in a study of T-cell reconstitution after alpha-beta-depleted transplantation in children (dated by TCRdb to the mid-2010s). Broadly, across the study: The study quantitatively tracked T-cell immune reconstitution after TCRalphabeta/CD19-depleted allogeneic hematopoietic cell transplantation in children using TCR repertoire profiling.

The germline V gene encodes CDR1 KGHDR and CDR2 SFDVKD. The CDR3 runs 14 amino acids, cysteine and phenylalanine included. The retained sequence is limited to the CDR3, 42 bases, with the frame set at the first base. Compared with germline, V lacks 9 bases and J lacks 3 bases; bases without a gene match: 9. Library prep was done by PCR. Sequencing was performed on an Illumina HiSeq 2500. TCR library preparation used molecular barcoding, with unique molecular identifiers applied to normalize quantification of the TCRbeta repertoire. Using fastp trimming at Q25 and MiXCR clonotype assembly, TCRdb reanalyzed the public sequencing data and kept in-frame beta chains. A single entry per CDR3 protein holds the most common genes and DNA from its merged rows. This sample has about 360,000 distinct CDR3 sequences in its table, and about 14% of those were observed once. The ten largest clones take up 4.3% of the sample.

In this chain, TRBV24-1 is recombined with TRBJ2-5, and 7 junction bases match TRBD1. Sample: PBMCs, taken from the stem cell graft. This TCR derives from a human donor who donated a stem cell graft to a child with Fanconi anemia. The CDR3: CATESTGNEETQYF. In nucleotide form, the sequence is TGTGCCACCGAGTCGACAGGGAACGAAGAGACCCAGTACTTC.